This paragraph reports one T cell receptor (beta chain). The data derive from a study of T cell changes during pregnancy in multiple sclerosis. Measured with immunoSEQ multiplex PCR; TCRdb has only the in-frame clones, and not every one. This sample yields more than 40,000 clones, of which 94% are seen a single time; around 0.6% belongs to the top ten. The length of the CDR3 is 15 residues. Germline assignment: CDR1 LNHDA and CDR2 SQIVND (reference sequence). Trimming removed 1 base from V and 0 bases from J, with 7 bases in between. Sequencing was performed on CD4+ T cells from peripheral blood mononuclear cells, taken in the second trimester of pregnancy. This clonotype originated in a female donor with multiple sclerosis, enrolled in a pregnancy study. V and J are TRBV19 and TRBJ1-5, with D possibly matching TRBD1 (6 bases). The CDR3 DNA follows: TGTGCCAGTAGTATAGTGGACAGTAGCAATCAGCCCCAGCATTTT. This sequence encodes CASSIVDSSNQPQHF.